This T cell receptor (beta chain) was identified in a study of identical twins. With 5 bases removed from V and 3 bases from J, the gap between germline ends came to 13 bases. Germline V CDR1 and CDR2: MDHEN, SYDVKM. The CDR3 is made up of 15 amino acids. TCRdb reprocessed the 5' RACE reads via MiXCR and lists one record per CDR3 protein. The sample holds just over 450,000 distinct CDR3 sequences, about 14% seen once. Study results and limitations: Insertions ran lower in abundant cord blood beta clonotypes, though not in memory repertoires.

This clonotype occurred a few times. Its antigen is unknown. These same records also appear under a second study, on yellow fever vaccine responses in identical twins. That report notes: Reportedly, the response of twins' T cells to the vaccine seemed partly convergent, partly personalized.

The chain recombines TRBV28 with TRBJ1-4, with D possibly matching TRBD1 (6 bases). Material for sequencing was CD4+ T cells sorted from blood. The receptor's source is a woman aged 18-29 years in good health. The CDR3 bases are TGTGCCAGCAGTCCCCTCGAGGGGGCTAATGAAAAACTGTTTTTT. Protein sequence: CASSPLEGANEKLFF.